This T cell receptor beta chain is drawn from a study of regulatory T cells in long-lasting Graves disease. Time point given: newly diagnosed GD, antithyroid drugs for less than 3 months. The TCR library was made from RNA that had been extracted from PBMCs in TRIzol. TCR beta libraries were built with iRepertoire HTBI primers and Arm-PCR of CDR3 regions. TCRdb called the multiplex PCR reads again in MiXCR, with one record for every CDR3 protein. The sample has 420,000 or so distinct CDR3 sequences; about 17% are singletons. Notes on the study in general: Persistent disease samples used TRBV28, TRBJ1-2 and TRBJ2-5 preferentially. More public clonotypes were shared by persistent patients (about 3,000) than by new patients (about 970).

About this clonotype: Its specificity is unknown.

The CDR3 is 13 residues long. The ends were cut back, 7 bases at V and 8 bases at J, with 16 bases in the middle. Germline lookup yields CDR1 SGHRS and CDR2 YFSETQ. The same specimen was also included in a second study, on T cells in Graves' hyperthyroidism and ophthalmopathy.

Source: peripheral blood mononuclear cells (PBMCs), taken at new diagnosis, from a patient treated with antithyroid drugs. This sequence originates from a woman aged 18-35 years with Graves disease. The rearrangement uses TRBV5-1 and TRBJ2-1; either TRBD1 or TRBD2 may supply D (6 bases each). The CDR3 coding sequence is TGCGCCAGCCAGGGGACTCTTGGGGATGAGCAGTTCTTC. As protein: CASQGTLGDEQFF. The variable domain in full, with the rest retrieved from reference TRBV5-1 and TRBJ2-1, is KAGVTQTPRYLIKTRGQQVTLSCSPISGHRSVSWYQQTPGQGLQFLFEYFSETQRNKGNFPGRFSGRQFSNSRSEMNVSTLELGDSALYLCASQGTLGDEQFFGPGTRLTVL.